This T cell receptor beta chain was captured in a study of T cell repertoires in cytomegalovirus infection (dated by TCRdb to the late 2010s). Regarding the research as a whole: Donor HLA type was relevant to the analysis, because carriage of CMV infection together with the matching HLA type was indicated by public TCR beta signatures.

As for this clonotype: Which antigen it targets is not known. Base qualities are not recorded, but no much larger clone differs from it by a single base.

What the work shows at the level of the full study, not this receptor alone: The ex vivo response was dominated by HLA-C-restricted CMV-specific TCR beta clonotypes, which also provided the single most frequent clonotype in two of eight donors. In both this cohort and an independent roughly 350-donor cohort, the cumulative frequency of public TCR beta family members distinguished carriers of CMV infection plus the relevant HLA type.

This sample was sequenced with an Illumina HiSeq 1500. TCRdb redid the processing of the public reads, applying fastp at Q25 and MiXCR, and retained in-frame beta chains. Records with the same CDR3 protein are collapsed into one entry carrying the most frequent genes and DNA. Present in this sample are some 110,000 distinct CDR3 sequences, over 9.5% of which were seen just once. Of the sample, approximately 30% falls within the top ten clones. CDR1 and CDR2 (DFQATT, SNEGSKA) derive from the germline V gene (reference sequence). Counted from cysteine to phenylalanine, this CDR3 has 13 amino acids. Only the CDR3 DNA is retained, 39 bases long and in frame from the first base. Trimming removed 2 bases from V and 3 bases from J, leaving 11 bases between the germline ends.

This receptor was taken from a human donor in good health (CMV status not recorded). Some clones in this sample may be carry-over from other donors' samples. Specimen: PBMCs, sequenced either directly or after in vitro stimulation (not recorded which). The V and J genes are TRBV20-1 and TRBJ2-7; no D gene is confidently identified. The DNA sequence is given as TGCAGTGCTAGACAACCCAACCACTACGAGCAGTACTTC. It encodes CSARQPNHYEQYF.